Listed below are T cell receptor beta chains from one sample, sequenced in a study of siplizumab effects on memory and regulatory T cells. Profiling relied on immunoSEQ multiplex PCR, and the TCRdb table lists in-frame clones only, not all of them. The data hold 100,000 to 120,000 clones, with 80% to 95% observed a single time. Sequences were obtained from CD4+ T cells sorted from blood. The receptors here all came from a human donor in good health. The CDR3 runs from the conserved cysteine through the conserved F or W. A D gene is named only where the DNA matches it firmly. Clone size is not always given. Where it is, it says once, few, many or a class for expanded clones.

d_call	j_call	clone_size	v_call	cdr3_aa	cdr3_nt
NA	TRBJ1-2	NA	TRBV9	CASSVASRGDYGYTF	TGTGCCAGCAGCGTAGCTTCGAGGGGCGACTATGGCTACACCTTC
NA	TRBJ1-2	NA	TRBV2	CASSESPAGSNYGYTF	TGTGCCAGCAGTGAATCGCCCGCAGGCTCAAACTATGGCTACACCTTC
TRBD1	TRBJ2-7	once	TRBV4-1	CASSVPGQGYEQYF	TGCGCCAGCAGCGTGCCGGGACAGGGGTACGAGCAGTACTTC
NA	TRBJ2-7	NA	TRBV5-1	CASSQGGDSYEQYF	TGCGCCAGCAGCCAAGGGGGGGACTCCTACGAGCAGTACTTC
TRBD1	TRBJ1-1	NA	TRBV19	CASSTYRGVTEAFF	TGTGCCAGTAGTACCTACAGGGGGGTCACTGAAGCTTTCTTT
NA	TRBJ2-5	NA	TRBV4-1	CASSQSFGVRETQYF	TGCGCCAGCAGCCAATCTTTCGGGGTGCGGGAGACCCAGTACTTC
NA	TRBJ1-5	NA	TRBV9	CASSASGGNQPQHF	TGTGCCAGCAGCGCGTCCGGGGGCAATCAGCCCCAGCATTTT
NA	TRBJ2-1	NA	TRBV2	CASKQDSGHEQFF	TGTGCCAGCAAACAGGACAGTGGTCATGAGCAGTTCTTC
NA	TRBJ1-1	NA	TRBV6-5	CASSYAFAAHTEAFF	TGTGCCAGCAGCTACGCTTTTGCAGCCCACACTGAAGCTTTCTTT
TRBD1	TRBJ1-5	once	TRBV2	CASSGQGGNQPQHF	TGTGCCAGCAGTGGACAGGGGGGCAATCAGCCCCAGCATTTT
TRBD1	TRBJ1-2	NA	TRBV19	CASSETDREGHGYTF	TGTGCCAGTAGTGAAACCGACAGGGAAGGACATGGCTACACCTTC
NA	TRBJ2-7	NA	TRBV6-1	CASIVRVYEQYF	TGTGCCAGCATCGTGCGGGTCTACGAGCAGTACTTC
TRBD1	TRBJ1-2	NA	TRBV18	CASSPGQSYTF	TGTGCCAGCTCACCGGGACAGAGCTACACCTTC
NA	TRBJ1-1	NA	TRBV5-4	CASSRGHGNTEAFF	TGTGCCAGCTCGAGGGGACATGGGAACACTGAAGCTTTCTTT
NA	TRBJ2-5	NA	TRBV29-1	CSVAGAGETQYF	TGCAGCGTTGCGGGGGCGGGAGAGACCCAGTACTTC
NA	TRBJ1-6	NA	TRBV5-1	CASSSDRLARGPLHF	TGCGCCAGCAGCTCGGACAGACTTGCCAGGGGACCCCTCCACTTT
NA	TRBJ1-6	NA	TRBV5-1	CASSLVSGNASPLHF	TGCGCCAGCAGCTTGGTTTCTGGGAATGCTTCACCCCTCCACTTT
TRBD2	TRBJ2-1	NA	TRBV5-8	CASSLGRTSGSYNEQFF	TGTGCCAGCAGCTTGGGTAGGACTAGCGGCTCCTACAATGAGCAGTTCTTC
TRBD1	TRBJ2-2	NA	TRBV7-3	CASRKDRAAGELFF	TGTGCCAGCAGGAAAGACAGGGCCGCCGGGGAGCTGTTTTTT
NA	TRBJ2-3	NA	TRBV7-9	CASSQRRITSTDTQYF	TGTGCCAGCAGCCAACGCCGGATAACTAGCACAGATACGCAGTATTTT
NA	TRBJ1-3	NA	TRBV5-1	CASTEGGPGNTIYF	TGCGCCAGTACCGAAGGCGGGCCTGGAAACACCATATATTTT
NA	TRBJ2-3	NA	TRBV11-3	CASSLHGDTQYF	TGTGCCAGCAGCCTCCATGGAGATACGCAGTATTTT
TRBD1	TRBJ1-3	NA	TRBV6-6	CASSWRQGLSGNTIYF	TGTGCCAGCAGTTGGAGACAGGGCCTCTCTGGAAACACCATATATTTT
NA	TRBJ2-3	NA	TRBV6-5	CASSSDGDTQYF	TGTGCCAGCAGTTCCGATGGAGATACGCAGTATTTT
NA	TRBJ2-4	NA	TRBV5-1	CASSSGEIAKNIQYF	TGCGCCAGCAGTTCGGGGGAGATAGCCAAAAACATTCAGTACTTC
TRBD1	TRBJ1-2	NA	TRBV6-5	CASSYSTGDYGYTF	TGTGCCAGCAGTTACTCGACAGGGGACTATGGCTACACCTTC
NA	TRBJ2-3	NA	TRBV21-1	CASSKYSNTDTQYF	TGTGCCAGCAGCAAATACTCCAACACAGATACGCAGTATTTT
NA	TRBJ1-2	NA	TRBV11-3	CASSLARTANNYGYTF	TGTGCCAGCAGCTTAGCCCGGACAGCCAATAACTATGGCTACACCTTC
NA	TRBJ1-5	NA	TRBV19	CASSARVLSQPQHF	TGTGCCAGTAGTGCCAGGGTTTTAAGTCAGCCCCAGCATTTT
TRBD1	TRBJ1-1	NA	TRBV19	CASTHWTGGLTVTEAFF	TGTGCCAGTACCCACTGGACAGGGGGCTTGACTGTCACTGAAGCTTTCTTT
NA	TRBJ2-7	NA	TRBV11-2	CASSSPLVGGSYEQYF	TGTGCCAGCAGCTCACCTCTGGTCGGGGGATCGTACGAGCAGTACTTC
NA	TRBJ1-1	NA	TRBV5-6	CASSFPGAGMNTEAFF	TGTGCCAGCAGTTTCCCGGGGGCGGGAATGAACACTGAAGCTTTCTTT
TRBD2	TRBJ2-7	NA	TRBV10-1	CASSSGRARDEQYF	TGCGCCAGCAGTAGCGGGAGGGCCCGGGACGAGCAGTACTTC
NA	TRBJ1-5	few	TRBV5-4	CASSPDLGSNQPQHF	TGTGCCAGCAGCCCGGATCTAGGAAGCAATCAGCCCCAGCATTTT
NA	TRBJ2-1	NA	TRBV29-1	CSVVPIAYNEQFF	TGCAGCGTTGTACCTATCGCATACAATGAGCAGTTCTTC
TRBD2	TRBJ2-7	NA	TRBV5-1	CASSPPGLAGREQYF	TGCGCCAGCAGCCCTCCGGGACTAGCGGGGAGGGAGCAGTACTTC
NA	TRBJ2-3	NA	TRBV6-1	CASRIQDGRDTQYF	TGTGCCAGCAGGATACAGGACGGTAGGGATACGCAGTATTTT
NA	TRBJ1-1	NA	TRBV6-5	CASSRGSEAFF	TGTGCCAGCAGTCGCGGCAGTGAAGCTTTCTTT
TRBD1	TRBJ2-7	NA	TRBV18	CASSLGTGGYEQYF	TGTGCCAGCTCACTGGGGACAGGGGGATACGAGCAGTACTTC
NA	TRBJ1-5	NA	TRBV4-1	CASSPQQNSNQPQHF	TGCGCCAGCAGCCCCCAACAGAATAGCAATCAGCCCCAGCATTTT
NA	TRBJ2-3	NA	TRBV5-1	CASSRESIDTQYF	TGCGCCAGCAGCCGCGAGAGTATAGATACGCAGTATTTT
NA	TRBJ2-3	NA	TRBV7-9	CASSLSTGSLDTQYF	TGTGCCAGCAGCTTATCGACAGGCTCTTTGGATACGCAGTATTTT
TRBD1	TRBJ2-2	NA	TRBV7-2	CASSTWTGETGELFF	TGTGCCAGCAGCACGTGGACAGGGGAGACCGGGGAGCTGTTTTTT